This entry describes one TCR beta chain. The antigen is unknown. Both 60 Vbeta primers and 13 Jbeta primers went into the PCR. Original processing notes: A later analysis counted some 87 million unique TCR beta chains, around 10 million shared. Assay: immunoSEQ multiplex PCR; the TCRdb copy retains only in-frame clones and omits some. The DNA gave D and trimming, while V, J and clone size come from that table. This sample has some 110,000 clones, with around 80% found just once. This CDR3 has 17 residues. V was shortened by 4 bases and J by 1 base, with 18 bases between the two germline ends. Germline V gives CDR1 SGHRS, CDR2 YFSETQ. This sample is part of a study of cytomegalovirus exposure and HLA in healthy donors. Notes on the study in general: It emerged from a later analysis that several of the most significant clusters appeared to be linked to common viral pathogens.

The donors were healthy bone marrow donors. The gene calls are TRBV5-1 and TRBJ2-1, with no clear D. Specimen: PBMCs. This sequence was found in a man in his fifties or sixties in good health and CMV-seronegative. The DNA for the CDR3 is TGCGCCAGCAGCCTGTTTGGGCTGGCGAATTCCTACAATGAGCAGTTCTTC. Protein sequence: CASSLFGLANSYNEQFF. Full variable domain (rest looked up from reference TRBV5-1 and TRBJ2-1): KAGVTQTPRYLIKTRGQQVTLSCSPISGHRSVSWYQQTPGQGLQFLFEYFSETQRNKGNFPGRFSGRQFSNSRSEMNVSTLELGDSALYLCASSLFGLANSYNEQFFGPGTRLTVL.